The present T cell receptor beta chain was sequenced within a study of memory CD4+ T cells and cytomegalovirus serostatus. Across the study: This sample comes from healthy Belgian adults, under 10 CMV seropositive, 24 seronegative. Regarding the study as a whole: Of 150 to 200 reported CMV TCRbeta sequences, under 80 were found in memory CD4+ repertoires.

About this clone: Its specificity is unknown.

The sort gate was single viable CD3+CD4+CD8-CD45RO+ cells for memory CD4+ T cells. CD4+ T cells were isolated by positive magnetic selection. In the source study's methods: Out-of-frame sequences were removed, leaving roughly 2.1 million distinct TCRbeta sequences. Measured with immunoSEQ multiplex PCR; TCRdb has only the in-frame clones, and not every one. V and J calls plus clone size are reproduced from that table; the DNA served to infer D and trimming. The sample shows almost 55,000 clones, around 76% of them seen only once. Germline V gene lookup returns CDR1 MDHEN and CDR2 SYDVKM. Trimming took 6 bases from V and 1 from J; bases not matched to a gene: 2. This CDR3 region has 13 residues.

V and J are TRBV28 and TRBJ2-7, with 8 positions matching TRBD1. The source material was memory CD4+ T cells from blood. The receptor's source is an adult in good health and CMV-seronegative. The CDR3 is CASRRQGSYEQYF. The CDR3 region has the DNA TGTGCCAGCAGGCGACAGGGGTCCTACGAGCAGTACTTC.